Listed below are T cell receptor beta chains from one sample, sequenced in a study of blood T cell repertoires in COVID-19. The protocol was immunoSEQ multiplex PCR, while the TCRdb copy is restricted to in-frame clones and leaves out a portion. The sample lists some 300,000 clones, around 90% occurring once. The sample was peripheral blood. The source of these receptors is a woman aged 40 to 49 with COVID-19, enrolled during active disease. CDR3s include the opening cysteine and the closing phenylalanine or tryptophan.

TRBV28	TRBJ1-2	CASSLAGLGNYGYTF
TRBV5-1	TRBJ2-2	CASSVFTGGSGELFF
TRBV6-4	TRBJ2-1	CASSDGGSGYNEQFF
TRBV9	TRBJ2-7	CASSVDPFSYEQYF
TRBV27	TRBJ1-5	CASNPGGDGQPQHF
TRBV6-2/TRBV6-3	TRBJ1-2	CASSRGVGNSGYGYTF
TRBV5-6	TRBJ1-1	CASSPRRGEAFF
TRBV5-1	TRBJ2-7	CASSLNSCTYEQYF
TRBV7-8	TRBJ1-1	CASSTDSTMNTEAFF
TRBV2	TRBJ1-1	CASNDGGADRTEAFF
TRBV28	TRBJ1-5	CASSFLAAQPQHF
TRBV5-1	TRBJ2-1	CASSSLAGGPNEQFF
TRBV7-9	TRBJ1-1	CASSPPSGTGVTEAFF
TRBV30	TRBJ1-1	CAWGRPNTEAFF
TRBV10-3	TRBJ2-3	CAISESGSASGGARTDTQYF
TRBV24-1	TRBJ1-1	CATSDTLNLEAFF
TRBV19	TRBJ1-3	CASSTYRDSLGNTIYF
TRBV29-1	TRBJ1-2	CSVEWREGYTF
TRBV5-6	TRBJ2-5	CASSPGMGQGGETQYF
TRBV2	TRBJ1-6	CASSEVPSNSPLHF
TRBV3-1/TRBV3-2	TRBJ2-7	CASSPISGGANEQYF
TRBV7-9	TRBJ2-1	CASSVGGGYNEQFF
TRBV5-4	TRBJ2-3	CASSRLRDRDLTDTQYF
TRBV6-5	TRBJ1-1	CASSQRTGWTEAFF
TRBV5-8	TRBJ1-5	CASSRQVRMVSQHF
TRBV29-1	TRBJ2-1	CSLLGTPGNEQFF
TRBV16	TRBJ1-6	CASRPGRTDNSPLHF
TRBV4-1	TRBJ2-7	CASSQGGGSLEQYF
TRBV5-4	TRBJ1-1	CASSQTSDRGGEAFF
TRBV7-9	TRBJ2-7	CASSLAWDRDPYEQYF
TRBV14	TRBJ2-1	CASSHKRTSGSTYNEQFF
TRBV6-2/TRBV6-3	TRBJ2-7	CASSYPGAGAYEQYF
TRBV7-3	TRBJ2-5	CASSSLGGETQYF